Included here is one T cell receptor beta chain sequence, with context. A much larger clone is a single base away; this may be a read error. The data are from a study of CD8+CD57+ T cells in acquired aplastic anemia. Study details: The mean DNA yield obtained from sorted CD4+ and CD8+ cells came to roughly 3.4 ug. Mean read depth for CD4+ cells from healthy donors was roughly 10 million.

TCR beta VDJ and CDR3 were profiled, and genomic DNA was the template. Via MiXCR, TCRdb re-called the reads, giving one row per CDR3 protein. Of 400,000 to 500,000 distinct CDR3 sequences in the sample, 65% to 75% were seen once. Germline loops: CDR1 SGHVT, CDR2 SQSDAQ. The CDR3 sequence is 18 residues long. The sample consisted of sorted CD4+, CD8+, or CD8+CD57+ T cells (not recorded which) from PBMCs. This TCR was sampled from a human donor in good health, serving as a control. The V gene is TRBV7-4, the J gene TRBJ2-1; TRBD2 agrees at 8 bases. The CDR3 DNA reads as TGCGCCAGCAGCCATGATGAGAGCGGGGGCCTCTCCTACAATGAGCAGTTCTTC. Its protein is CASSHDESGGLSYNEQFF.